This TCR beta chain derives from a study of T cells in Graves' hyperthyroidism and ophthalmopathy. Amplification targeted TCR beta CDR3 regions from RNA transcripts. RT-PCR in the first round (using the HTBI primer set) targeted the TCR CDR3. TCRdb fed the multiplex PCR reads into MiXCR, producing one record per CDR3 protein. Of 650,000 to 700,000 distinct CDR3 sequences listed, about 18% are singletons. Patients showing uncontrolled infection, other autoimmune disease, pregnancy or lactation were ineligible. V lost 7 bases to trimming and J lost 5 bases; unmatched junction nucleotides: 8. This CDR3 is built from 14 residues. CDR1 is MDHEN, CDR2 SYDVKM, per germline. This clonotype has a count of ten or more.

Specimen: blood. This TCR came from a man aged 45-65 years with Graves' hyperthyroidism. J is TRBJ2-1 and V is TRBV28; 7 positions match TRBD2. For the CDR3, the DNA is TGTGCCAGCAATGAACTAGCGAGAGACAATGAGCAGTTCTTC. Translated: CASNELARDNEQFF.